These 25 T cell receptor beta chains were sequenced from one sample in a study of cytomegalovirus exposure and HLA in healthy donors. The PCR ran on 60 Vbeta and 13 Jbeta primers. Only in-frame clones appear in the TCRdb table, and some are missing; sequencing was by immunoSEQ multiplex PCR. Of approximately 290,000 clones listed, under 90% are singletons. Sequenced material: PBMCs. The receptor set was obtained from a girl under 10 years old in good health and CMV-seronegative.

This CDR3 is CASSQEAIFDRDIDYGYTF. For the CDR3, the DNA is TGTGCCAGCAGCCAAGAGGCGATTTTCGACAGGGATATTGACTATGGCTACACCTTC. The rearrangement uses TRBV4-2 and TRBJ1-2; TRBD1 matches at 7 bases. This CDR3 is built from 19 residues. CDR1 and CDR2 (germline): LGHNA, YNFKEQ. With 0 bases clipped from V and 3 bases from J, the junction kept 16 bases outside the gene matches.

The rearrangement links TRBV10-2 to TRBJ1-1; tentative D call: TRBD1 (5 bases). The CDR3 totals 13 residues. Germline V CDR1 and CDR2: WSHSY, SAAADI. V lost 6 bases to trimming and J lost 4 bases, with 12 bases between them. Here the CDR3 DNA reads TGCGCCAGCAGAAGGCGGGGGTTCACTGAAGCTTTCTTT. Encoded protein: CASRRRGFTEAFF.

This chain joins TRBV5-4 and TRBJ1-1; TRBD1 is a possible D gene (6 bases). The CDR3 consists of 15 residues. Germline-derived CDR1 and CDR2 are SGHNT and YYREEE (reference sequence). V lost 0 bases and J 2 bases, leaving 11 bases between the germline ends. CDR3 amino acids: CASSLEVRGNTEAFF. In nucleotides, the CDR3 is TGTGCCAGCAGCTTGGAGGTCAGGGGAAACACTGAAGCTTTCTTT.

V and J are TRBV2 and TRBJ1-2; D unresolved. CDR3 length equals 12 residues. Germline loops: CDR1 SNHLY, CDR2 FYNNEI. Trimming pared 3 bases from V and 3 bases from J, leaving 5 bases between. DNA of the CDR3: TGTGCCAGCAGTGAGCGCGACTATGGCTACACCTTC. This translates into CASSERDYGYTF. The whole variable domain, remainder taken from reference TRBV2 and TRBJ1-2, is EPEVTQTPSHQVTQMGQEVILRCVPISNHLYFYWYRQILGQKVEFLVSFYNNEISEKSEIFDDQFSVERPDGSNFTLKIRSTKLEDSAMYFCASSERDYGYTFGSGTRLTVV.

In its sample, this clone was seen a few times. This rearrangement joins TRBV28 to TRBJ2-5, with 9 bases lining up with TRBD1. The CDR3 contains 11 residues. With 2 bases clipped from V and 14 bases from J, the junction kept 3 bases outside the gene matches. Germline values: CDR1 MDHEN, CDR2 SYDVKM. For the CDR3, the DNA is TGTGCCAGCAGTTTAAGGGACAGGGCTTACTTC. Amino acids: CASSLRDRAYF.

The chain carries TRBV19 and TRBJ1-5; tentatively, D is TRBD1 (5 bases). CDR3 length: 14 amino acids. V was clipped by 5 bases and J by 2 bases, with 10 bases between them. Germline CDR1 and CDR2: LNHDA and SQIVND (reference sequence). The CDR3 loop reads CASSQGRGNQPQHF. In nucleotides, the CDR3 is TGTGCCAGTAGTCAGGGCCGGGGCAATCAGCCCCAGCATTTT.

The chain couples TRBV6-6 to TRBJ1-1; tentatively, D is TRBD1 (5 bases). Trimming left V 0 bases short and J 3 bases short, with 8 bases between. CDR3 length equals 14 residues. CDR1 MNHNY and CDR2 SVGAGI come from the germline V gene (reference sequence). The CDR3 sequence: CASSYSEGDTEAFF. CDR3 DNA sequence: TGTGCCAGCAGTTACTCGGAAGGGGACACTGAAGCTTTCTTT.

The gene calls are TRBV10-1 and TRBJ2-3, with 7 bases that match TRBD2. V dropped 4 bases and J dropped 3; count of bases not matched to a gene: 1. Germline loops: CDR1 WNHNN, CDR2 SYGVQD (reference sequence). The CDR3 runs to 13 residues. This chain's CDR3 is CASSVLATDTQYF. CDR3 DNA sequence: TGCGCCAGCAGTGTACTAGCGACAGATACGCAGTATTTT.

V gene TRBV19 combines with J gene TRBJ2-1; 8 bases map to TRBD2. This CDR3 has 17 residues. Germline V gene lookup returns CDR1 LNHDA and CDR2 SQIVND (reference sequence). The ends lost 2 bases at V and 3 bases at J; junction bases unmatched: 9. CDR3 coding DNA: TGTGCCAGTAGTATATTCGGGGGGGCCGGGGTCTACAATGAGCAGTTCTTC. Translated: CASSIFGGAGVYNEQFF.

The V call is TRBV2, the J call TRBJ1-1; D is possibly TRBD1 (6 bases). The germline V gene encodes CDR1 SNHLY and CDR2 FYNNEI. The V and J ends lost 8 bases and 6 bases respectively, with 16 bases between them. The CDR3 extends over 13 amino acids. The CDR3: CASGQTGLAEAFF. DNA of the CDR3: TGTGCCAGCGGCCAGACAGGTCTCGCTGAAGCTTTCTTT.

This rearrangement joins TRBV5-1 to TRBJ2-7; 9 positions agree with TRBD1. CDR1 and CDR2 (germline): SGHRS, YFSETQ. This CDR3 has 15 amino acids. Trimming removed 2 bases from V and 1 base from J; junction bases left unmatched: 4. This chain's CDR3 is CASSFGGTGSYEQYF. The CDR3 DNA is TGCGCCAGCAGCTTCGGAGGGACAGGGTCCTACGAGCAGTACTTC.

The rearrangement uses TRBV4-1 and TRBJ1-1, with 7 nucleotides matching TRBD1. This CDR3 contains 14 residues. V lost 3 bases to trimming and J lost 6 bases; unmatched junction nucleotides: 7. Germline CDR1 MGHRA, CDR2 YSYEKL. The CDR3 region has the DNA TGCGCCAGCAGCCAGGTTATACAGGGGCCTGAAGCTTTCTTT. Its translation is CASSQVIQGPEAFF.

This rearrangement joins TRBV5-1 to TRBJ2-7; D might be TRBD1 (6 bases). V lost 3 bases, J lost 6 bases, and 10 bases lay in between. Per the germline V gene, CDR1 is SGHRS and CDR2 is YFSETQ. The CDR3 has 12 amino acids. CDR3 sequence: CASSWVGAEQYF. The CDR3 DNA follows: TGCGCCAGCAGCTGGGTGGGGGCCGAGCAGTACTTC.

This chain uses TRBV13 with TRBJ2-7; 7 nucleotides align to TRBD1. CDR1 is PRHDT, CDR2 FYEKMQ, per germline (reference sequence). The CDR3 covers 17 residues. Unmatched junction bases numbered 13, after V lost 5 bases and J lost 0 bases. The CDR3 protein is CASSRGPWRSSSYEQYF. The CDR3 region has the DNA TGTGCCAGCAGCAGGGGGCCGTGGCGGAGCAGCTCCTACGAGCAGTACTTC.

The CDR3 DNA reads TGTGCCAGCAGTGAAACTTTTGTGCAGTACTTC. This translates into CASSETFVQYF. The chain carries TRBV2 and TRBJ2-5; D not certain. Trimming removed 2 bases from V and 11 bases from J, with 9 bases in between. Per the germline V gene, CDR1 is SNHLY and CDR2 is FYNNEI. This CDR3 comprises 11 residues.

CDR3 nucleotides: TGTGCCAGCAGTTCCCCTCGACGAGCGGCGAACACCGGGGAGCTGTTTTTT. Translation: CASSSPRRAANTGELFF. The chain employs TRBV28 and TRBJ2-2; TRBD2 is a possible D gene (5 bases). CDR1 is MDHEN and CDR2 is SYDVKM in the germline V gene. V lost 4 bases and J lost 0, with 15 bases in between. The CDR3 runs to 17 residues.

The V call is TRBV5-1, the J call TRBJ2-1; 8 bases match TRBD2. Germline assignment: CDR1 SGHRS and CDR2 YFSETQ. The CDR3 has 14 residues. Trimming took 4 bases from V and 8 from J; bases not matched to a gene: 8. This CDR3 is CASSPRGGLYEQFF. Here the CDR3 DNA reads TGCGCCAGCAGCCCCCGGGGGGGCCTGTATGAGCAGTTCTTC.

There are a few counts of this clone. This rearrangement joins TRBV7-9 to TRBJ1-2, with D hard to call. CDR1 is SEHNR and CDR2 is FQNEAQ in the germline V gene (reference sequence). Trimming cost V 4 bases and J 7 bases, with 13 bases left between them. The CDR3 has 13 residues. The CDR3 reads CASSSIRWRGYTF. The CDR3 coding sequence is TGTGCCAGCAGCTCGATCAGGTGGCGTGGCTACACCTTC.

J is TRBJ2-1 and V is TRBV6-5, with 12 nucleotides matching TRBD2. In germline, CDR1 is MNHEY, CDR2 SVGAGI. After removal of 6 bases from V and 7 bases from J, the junction contained 7 bases not matched to a gene. The CDR3 extends over 15 amino acids. The CDR3 DNA follows: TGTGCCAGCAGACCTAGCGGGAGGGGGAGAAATGAGCAGTTCTTC. It codes for CASRPSGRGRNEQFF.

The chain uses TRBV9 and TRBJ2-5, with 9 bases that match TRBD1. Germline V CDR1 and CDR2: SGDLS, YYNGEE. The V segment lost 3 bases and the J segment 4 bases; nucleotides outside the gene matches: 7. This CDR3 region has 15 residues. For the CDR3, the DNA is TGTGCCAGCAGCGAGCGGGACAGGGAGATAGAGACCCAGTACTTC. Translating it yields CASSERDREIETQYF.

Notes on this clone: Other DNA sequences within the sample encode an identical CDR3. This rearrangement joins TRBV7-9 to TRBJ2-1; TRBD1 agrees at 8 bases. The germline CDR1 and CDR2 sequences are SEHNR and FQNEAQ (reference sequence). With 6 bases clipped from V and 5 bases from J, the junction kept 3 bases outside the gene matches. This CDR3 region has 13 residues. The CDR3 is CASSSDRDNEQFF. CDR3 coding DNA: TGTGCCAGCAGTTCGGACAGGGACAATGAGCAGTTCTTC.

The chain joins TRBV7-9 to TRBJ1-2; no firm D call. V gave up 4 bases and J gave up 1 base, with 10 bases separating them. The V gene's germline CDR1 is SEHNR and CDR2 FQNEAQ (reference sequence). This CDR3 has 14 amino acids. The CDR3 DNA follows: TGTGCCAGCAGCTGGGCGCGGGATAACTATGGCTACACCTTC. The encoded protein is CASSWARDNYGYTF.

J is TRBJ1-1 and V is TRBV4-1; a weak D match, TRBD1 (5 bases). Germline CDR1 and CDR2: MGHRA and YSYEKL. The CDR3 sequence is 13 residues long. V was cut by 1 base and J by 5 bases, with 8 bases left in between. The CDR3 is CASSQGRGTEAFF. CDR3 nucleotide sequence: TGCGCCAGCAGCCAAGGGCGGGGGACTGAAGCTTTCTTT.

J is TRBJ1-1 and V is TRBV13, with D perhaps TRBD1 (6 bases). The CDR3 consists of 14 residues. Between the trimmed V and J ends, which lost 3 bases and 11 bases, there was a span of 19 bases. Germline CDR1 is PRHDT and CDR2 is FYEKMQ (reference sequence). The CDR3 protein is CASSFSRGAWRAFF. DNA for the CDR3: TGTGCCAGCAGCTTCTCCCGGGGGGCTTGGAGGGCTTTCTTT.

The chain has TRBV5-6 and TRBJ1-2, with 10 bases matching TRBD1. Germline values: CDR1 SGHDT, CDR2 YYEEEE. The CDR3 spans 14 residues. V shed 4 bases, J shed 7 bases, and the junction held 7 bases outside the gene matches. The CDR3 protein is CASSLGQGEAGYTF. CDR3 nucleotides: TGTGCCAGCAGCCTCGGACAGGGGGAGGCTGGCTACACCTTC.